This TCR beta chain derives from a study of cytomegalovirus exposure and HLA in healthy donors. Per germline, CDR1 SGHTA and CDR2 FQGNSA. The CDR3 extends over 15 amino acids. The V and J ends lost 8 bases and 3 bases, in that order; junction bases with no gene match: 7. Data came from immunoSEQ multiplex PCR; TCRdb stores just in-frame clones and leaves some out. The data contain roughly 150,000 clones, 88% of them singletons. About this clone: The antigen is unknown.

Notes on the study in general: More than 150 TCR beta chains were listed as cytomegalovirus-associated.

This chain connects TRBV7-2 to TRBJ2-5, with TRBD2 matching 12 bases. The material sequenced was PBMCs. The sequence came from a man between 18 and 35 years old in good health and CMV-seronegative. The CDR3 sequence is CASGTTSGSKETQYF. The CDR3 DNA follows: TGTGCCAGCGGGACGACTAGCGGGAGTAAAGAGACCCAGTACTTC.